This T cell receptor (beta chain) is from a study of tumor-infiltrating lymphocytes in primary liver carcinoma. Germline DNA was extracted too, while blood RNA derived from unsorted whole blood. This CDR3 has 16 amino acids. Looked up from germline, CDR1 is MNHEY and CDR2 is SVGAGI. Losses at the gene ends were 5 bases for V and 1 base for J; bases not matched to a gene: 4. The investigators made TCR beta cDNA from 400 to 550 ng total RNA, using a constant-region primer. Three nested multiplex PCR rounds, a slightly modified ARM-PCR, produced the libraries for TCR beta. The first two PCR rounds used TRBV1-TRBV30 primers with a Cbeta primer, around 10 cycles each. TCRdb re-called the multiplex PCR reads through MiXCR, storing one row per CDR3 protein. The table has 180,000 or so distinct CDR3 sequences, less than 65% seen once.

The V call is TRBV6-5, the J call TRBJ2-3; 12 nucleotides line up with TRBD2. This TCR was recovered from a man between 40 and 49 years old with primary liver carcinoma and hepatitis B virus infection. Sequences were obtained from peripheral blood. The CDR3 spells CASSPSGRGGTDTQYF. CDR3 DNA: TGTGCCAGCAGTCCTAGCGGGAGGGGAGGCACAGATACGCAGTATTTT.